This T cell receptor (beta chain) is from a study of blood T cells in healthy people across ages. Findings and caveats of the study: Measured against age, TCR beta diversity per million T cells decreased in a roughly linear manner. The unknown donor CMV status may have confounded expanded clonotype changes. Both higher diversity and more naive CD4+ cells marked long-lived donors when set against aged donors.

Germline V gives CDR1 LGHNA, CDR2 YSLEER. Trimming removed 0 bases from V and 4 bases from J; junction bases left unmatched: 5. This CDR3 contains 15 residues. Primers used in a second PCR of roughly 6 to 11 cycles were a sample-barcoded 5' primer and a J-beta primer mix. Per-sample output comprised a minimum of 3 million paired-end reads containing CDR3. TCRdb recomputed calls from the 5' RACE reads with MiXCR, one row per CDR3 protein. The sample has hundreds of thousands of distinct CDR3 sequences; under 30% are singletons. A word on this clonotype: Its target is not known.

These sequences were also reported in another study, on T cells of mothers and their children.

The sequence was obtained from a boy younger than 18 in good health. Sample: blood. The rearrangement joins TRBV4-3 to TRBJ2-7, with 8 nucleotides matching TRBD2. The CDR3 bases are TGCGCCAGCAGCCAAGATCCTAGCGGGCTGTACGAGCAGTACTTC. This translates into CASSQDPSGLYEQYF.